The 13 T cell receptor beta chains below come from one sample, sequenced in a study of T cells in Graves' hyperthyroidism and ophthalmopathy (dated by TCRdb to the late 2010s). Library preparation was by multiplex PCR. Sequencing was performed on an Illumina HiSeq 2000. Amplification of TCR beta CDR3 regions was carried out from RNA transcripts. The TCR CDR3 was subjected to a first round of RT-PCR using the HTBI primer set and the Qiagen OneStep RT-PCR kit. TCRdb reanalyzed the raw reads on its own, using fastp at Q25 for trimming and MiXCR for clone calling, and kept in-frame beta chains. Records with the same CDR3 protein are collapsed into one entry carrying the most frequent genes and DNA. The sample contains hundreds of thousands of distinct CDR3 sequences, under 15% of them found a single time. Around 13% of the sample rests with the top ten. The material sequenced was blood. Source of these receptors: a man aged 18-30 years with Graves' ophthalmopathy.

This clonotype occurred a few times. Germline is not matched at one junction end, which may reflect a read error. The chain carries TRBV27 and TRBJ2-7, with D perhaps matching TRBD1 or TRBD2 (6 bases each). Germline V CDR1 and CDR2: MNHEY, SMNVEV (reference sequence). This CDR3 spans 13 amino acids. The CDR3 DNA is TGTGCCTGCAGTCTGCTACGGGGGCTCGAGCAGTACTTC. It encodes CACSLLRGLEQYF.

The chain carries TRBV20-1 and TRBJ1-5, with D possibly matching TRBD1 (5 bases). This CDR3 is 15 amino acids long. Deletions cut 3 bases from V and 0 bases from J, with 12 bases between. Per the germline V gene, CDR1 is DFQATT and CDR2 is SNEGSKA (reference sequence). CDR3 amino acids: CSARTLGVSNQPQHF. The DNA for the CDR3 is TGCAGTGCTAGGACCCTAGGGGTTAGCAATCAGCCCCAGCATTTT.

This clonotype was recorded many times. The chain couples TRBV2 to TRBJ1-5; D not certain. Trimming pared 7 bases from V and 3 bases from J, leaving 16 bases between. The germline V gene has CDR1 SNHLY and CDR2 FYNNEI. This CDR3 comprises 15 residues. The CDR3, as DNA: TGTGCCAGCACCACCTTAGGAGGGTTCAATCAGCCCCAGCATTTT. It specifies CASTTLGGFNQPQHF.

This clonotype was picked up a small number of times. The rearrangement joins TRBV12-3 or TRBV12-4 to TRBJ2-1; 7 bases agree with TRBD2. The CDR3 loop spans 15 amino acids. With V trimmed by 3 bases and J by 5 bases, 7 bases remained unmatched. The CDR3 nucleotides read TGTGCCAGCAGTTTGGGCAGCGGGGCTAACAATGAGCAGTTCTTC. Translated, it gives CASSLGSGANNEQFF.

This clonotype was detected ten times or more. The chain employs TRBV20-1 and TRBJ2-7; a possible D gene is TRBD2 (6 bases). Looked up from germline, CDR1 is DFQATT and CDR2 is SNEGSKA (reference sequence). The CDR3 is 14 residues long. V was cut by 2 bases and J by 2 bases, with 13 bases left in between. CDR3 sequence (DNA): TGCAGTGCTAGAAGCCCCGGACTAACCTACGAGCAGTACTTC. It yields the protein CSARSPGLTYEQYF.

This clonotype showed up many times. The CDR3 is CSAAPRGEQFF. In DNA form, the CDR3 reads TGCAGTGCGGCGCCCCGTGGTGAGCAGTTCTTC. V gene TRBV20-1 combines with J gene TRBJ2-1; D is undetermined. Trimming cost V 6 bases and J 9 bases, with 12 bases left between them. The CDR3 has 11 residues. Germline loops: CDR1 DFQATT, CDR2 SNEGSKA (reference sequence).

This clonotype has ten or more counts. The CDR3 sequence is CASALHDTEAFF. DNA of the CDR3: TGTGCTAGTGCCCTCCATGACACTGAAGCTTTCTTT. This rearrangement joins TRBV12-5 to TRBJ1-1, with no clear D. The CDR3 runs 12 residues. The V and J ends lost 7 bases and 3 bases respectively, with 9 bases between them. Germline V CDR1 and CDR2: LGHNT, FRNRAP.

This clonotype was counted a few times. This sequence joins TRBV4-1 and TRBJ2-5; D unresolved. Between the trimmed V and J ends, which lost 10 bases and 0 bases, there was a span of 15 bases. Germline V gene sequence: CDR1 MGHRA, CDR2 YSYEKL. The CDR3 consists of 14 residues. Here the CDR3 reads CATPNRLDQETQYF. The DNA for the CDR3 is TGCGCCACCCCAAACCGACTGGACCAAGAGACCCAGTACTTC.

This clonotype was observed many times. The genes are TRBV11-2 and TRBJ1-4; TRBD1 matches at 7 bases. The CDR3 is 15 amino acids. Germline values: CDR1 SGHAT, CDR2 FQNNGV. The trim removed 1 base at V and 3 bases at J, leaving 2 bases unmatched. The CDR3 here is CASSLGQGANEKLFF. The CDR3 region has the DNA TGTGCCAGCAGCTTAGGTCAGGGGGCTAATGAAAAACTGTTTTTT.

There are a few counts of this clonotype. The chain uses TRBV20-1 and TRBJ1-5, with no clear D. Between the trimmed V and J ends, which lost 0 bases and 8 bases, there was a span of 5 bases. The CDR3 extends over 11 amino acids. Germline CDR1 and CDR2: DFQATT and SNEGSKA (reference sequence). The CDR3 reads CSARDLEPQHF. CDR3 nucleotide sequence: TGCAGTGCTAGAGATCTGGAGCCCCAGCATTTT.

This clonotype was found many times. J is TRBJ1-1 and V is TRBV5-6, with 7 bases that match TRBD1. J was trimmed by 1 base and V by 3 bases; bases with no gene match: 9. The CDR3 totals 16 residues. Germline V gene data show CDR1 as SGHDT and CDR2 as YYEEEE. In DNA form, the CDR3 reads TGTGCCAGCAGCTGGGGGGACAGCATCACGAACACTGAAGCTTTCTTT. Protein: CASSWGDSITNTEAFF.

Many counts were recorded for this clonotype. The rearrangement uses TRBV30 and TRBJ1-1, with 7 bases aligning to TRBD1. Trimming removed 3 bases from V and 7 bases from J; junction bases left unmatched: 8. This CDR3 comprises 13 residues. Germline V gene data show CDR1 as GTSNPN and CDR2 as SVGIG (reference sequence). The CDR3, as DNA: TGTGCCTGGAGGAATCAGGGGGGCGGTGAAGCTTTCTTT. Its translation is CAWRNQGGGEAFF. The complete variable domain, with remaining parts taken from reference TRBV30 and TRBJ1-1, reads SQTIHQWPATLVQPVGSPLSLECTVEGTSNPNLYWYRQAAGRGLQLLFYSVGIGQISSEVPQNLSASRPQDRQFILSSKKLLLSDSGFYLCAWRNQGGGEAFFGQGTRLTVV.

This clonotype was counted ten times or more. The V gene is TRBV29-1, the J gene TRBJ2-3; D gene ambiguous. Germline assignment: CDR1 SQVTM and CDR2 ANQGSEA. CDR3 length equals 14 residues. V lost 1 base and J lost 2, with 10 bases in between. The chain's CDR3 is CSVEGLRDTDTQYF. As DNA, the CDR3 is TGCAGCGTTGAAGGCCTGCGAGACACAGATACGCAGTATTTT.